These 20 T cell receptor beta chains originate from one sample sequenced in a study of T cell repertoires in aging, cancer and after chemotherapy (dated by TCRdb to about 2019). TCR beta rearrangements were amplified from genomic DNA isolated from peripheral blood, not from sorted cells or RNA. This sample was sequenced with an Illumina MiSeq. Using a mixed TRB-A/B primer pool, multiplex touch-down PCR amplified rearranged TRB sequences covering the V, D and J segments. The public sequencing data were trimmed at Q25 with fastp and processed into clonotypes with MiXCR by TCRdb, which kept only in-frame beta chains. Each entry is one CDR3 protein sequence, shown with its most common DNA and genes. A total of 15,000 to 20,000 distinct CDR3 sequences appear in this sample, roughly 37% of them only once. The ten most abundant clones make up about 15% of the sample. The sequenced sample was blood. Receptors were obtained from a human donor with a solid tumor.

This clonotype has only a few counts. The V call is TRBV19, the J call TRBJ2-1; tentatively, D is TRBD1 (5 bases). Germline CDR1 reads LNHDA; CDR2 reads SQIVND (reference sequence). Trimming left V 3 bases short and J 2 bases short, with 11 bases between. The CDR3 extends over 15 amino acids. CDR3 sequence reads: CASSIGQGPYNEQFF. The CDR3 nucleotides read TGTGCCAGTAGTATTGGGCAGGGTCCCTACAATGAGCAGTTCTTC. The complete variable domain, with remaining parts taken from reference TRBV19 and TRBJ2-1, reads DGGITQSPKYLFRKEGQNVTLSCEQNLNHDAMYWYRQDPGQGLRLIYYSQIVNDFQKGDIAEGYSVSREKKESFPLTVTSAQKNPTAFYLCASSIGQGPYNEQFFGPGTRLTVL.

In this sample, this clonotype turned up a few times. The gene calls are TRBV5-5 and TRBJ1-6; 7 positions match TRBD1. There are 17 residues in the CDR3. Unmatched junction bases numbered 11, after V lost 2 bases and J lost 6 bases. The germline V gene encodes CDR1 SGHKS and CDR2 YYEKEE (reference sequence). The CDR3 spells CASSLQAGGRSNSPLHF. CDR3 coding DNA: TGTGCCAGCAGCTTACAAGCAGGGGGTCGATCTAATTCACCCCTCCACTTT.

There are a few counts of this clonotype. The rearrangement uses TRBV30 and TRBJ2-1; D is perhaps TRBD2 (6 bases). The length of the CDR3 is 15 residues. Per the germline V gene, CDR1 is GTSNPN and CDR2 is SVGIG (reference sequence). Trimming took off 5 bases at V and 3 bases at J, with 17 bases between the two ends. The CDR3: CAWAEGASFYNEQFF. CDR3 coding DNA: TGTGCCTGGGCGGAGGGAGCGAGTTTCTACAATGAGCAGTTCTTC.

This clonotype was detected a few times. V usage is TRBV5-6 and J usage is TRBJ2-1, with D tentatively TRBD1 (6 bases). Germline CDR1 is SGHDT and CDR2 is YYEEEE. V was cut by 3 bases and J by 8 bases, with 18 bases left in between. The CDR3 is 15 residues long. The CDR3 DNA sequence: TGTGCCAGCAGCTCACTTCAGGACAGTGTGGATGAGCAGTTCTTC. Translation: CASSSLQDSVDEQFF.

This clonotype is judged medium-sized. The chain uses TRBV19 and TRBJ2-1; 7 bases align to TRBD2. The CDR3 has 18 amino acids. The trim removed 6 bases at V and 7 bases at J, leaving 21 bases unmatched. Germline assignment: CDR1 LNHDA and CDR2 SQIVND (reference sequence). The CDR3 loop reads CASSILGSTSPMWNEQFF. CDR3 nucleotide sequence: TGTGCCAGTAGCATATTGGGTTCGACTAGCCCGATGTGGAATGAGCAGTTCTTC.

As concerns this clonotype: Since a much larger clone is just one base distant, this may be a read error. J is TRBJ2-2 and V is TRBV19; no clear D. The CDR3 consists of 14 residues. The V end was cut by 6 bases, the J end by 1 base, with 9 bases between. Germline CDR1 LNHDA, CDR2 SQIVND (reference sequence). The CDR3 loop is CASRSGQNTGELFF. The CDR3 DNA follows: TGTGCCAGTAGGTCCGGTCAGAACACCGGGGAGCTGTTTTTT.

This clonotype was seen only a few times. The rearrangement uses TRBV19 and TRBJ2-7, with 8 bases fitting TRBD1. J was trimmed by 1 base and V by 6 bases; bases with no gene match: 5. The CDR3 runs 14 residues. Germline CDR1 is LNHDA and CDR2 is SQIVND (reference sequence). The CDR3 region is CASSSGTGSYEQYF. The CDR3 DNA follows: TGTGCCAGTAGCTCCGGGACAGGATCCTACGAGCAGTACTTC.

V gene TRBV5-4 combines with J gene TRBJ2-1; 8 bases align to TRBD2. The CDR3 has 15 amino acids. Per the germline V gene, CDR1 is SGHNT and CDR2 is YYREEE (reference sequence). Trimming removed 4 bases from V and 4 bases from J; junction bases left unmatched: 7. CDR3 sequence: CASSPTSAGYNEQFF. CDR3 nucleotides: TGTGCCAGCAGCCCGACTAGCGCGGGGTACAATGAGCAGTTCTTC.

This clonotype was seen a few times. The V gene is TRBV6-6, the J gene TRBJ1-6, with unresolved D. This CDR3 is built from 16 residues. Trimming stripped 2 bases from V and 7 bases from J, with 15 bases between. Germline CDR1 is MNHNY and CDR2 is SVGAGI (reference sequence). CDR3 region: CASSYPPWGKNSPLHF. The CDR3, as DNA: TGTGCCAGCAGTTACCCCCCATGGGGAAAGAATTCACCCCTCCACTTT.

This clonotype is deemed medium-sized (0.01 to 0.1%). The chain links TRBV18 to TRBJ2-2; no clear D. Trimming took off 1 base at V and 3 bases at J, with 3 bases between the two ends. Per germline, CDR1 KGHSH and CDR2 LQKENI. This CDR3 is 13 amino acids long. Here the CDR3 DNA reads TGTGCCAGCTCACCACTCGACACCGGGGAGCTGTTTTTT. This gives the protein CASSPLDTGELFF.

About this clonotype itself: A single base separates this from a much larger clone, so it may be a read error. The chain couples TRBV19 to TRBJ2-1; TRBD2 aligns across 9 bases. Trimming at V came to 3 bases and at J to 8 bases, leaving 8 bases not matched to a gene. This CDR3 comprises 15 residues. CDR1 is LNHDA and CDR2 is SQIVND in the germline V gene (reference sequence). The CDR3 here is CASSMNSGSFDEQFF. CDR3 bases: TGTGCCAGTAGTATGAATAGCGGGAGTTTCGATGAGCAGTTCTTC.

By frequency in the sample, this clonotype is medium-sized. The chain carries TRBV19 and TRBJ2-2, with TRBD1 matching 10 bases. The CDR3 extends over 17 amino acids. Germline CDR1 and CDR2: LNHDA and SQIVND (reference sequence). V shed 5 bases and J 8 bases; nucleotides not matched to a gene: 14. The CDR3 sequence: CASSGWDRGEDAGELFF. The CDR3 DNA follows: TGTGCCAGTAGTGGCTGGGACAGGGGCGAAGATGCGGGGGAGCTGTTTTTT.

This clonotype was detected a few times. This sequence joins TRBV6-5 and TRBJ2-2; no clear D. With 6 bases removed from V and 7 bases from J, the gap between germline ends came to 9 bases. Germline V gene lookup returns CDR1 MNHEY and CDR2 SVGAGI. The CDR3 totals 12 residues. The CDR3 protein is CASREYGGELFF. CDR3 nucleotide sequence: TGTGCCAGCAGGGAATATGGCGGGGAGCTGTTTTTT.

By proportion, this clonotype is medium-sized. This sequence joins TRBV6-5 and TRBJ2-5; TRBD1 is a possible D gene (5 bases). This CDR3 comprises 13 residues. Germline values: CDR1 MNHEY, CDR2 SVGAGI. The germline V and J ends were trimmed by 5 bases and 4 bases, with 11 bases remaining between them. CDR3: CASSADQGETQYF. CDR3 nucleotide sequence: TGTGCCAGCAGTGCGGACCAGGGAGAGACCCAGTACTTC.

V is TRBV28 and J is TRBJ2-2; D is ambiguous. Between the trimmed V and J ends, which lost 6 bases and 4 bases, there was a span of 12 bases. Germline-derived CDR1 and CDR2 are MDHEN and SYDVKM. The CDR3 runs 14 residues. DNA of the CDR3: TGTGCCAGCAGCCTCGGGTCACCCACCGGGGAGCTGTTTTTT. It codes for CASSLGSPTGELFF.

CDR3: CASSLNGLITDTQYF. The CDR3 DNA reads as TGTGCCAGCAGTTTAAACGGCCTTATCACAGATACGCAGTATTTT. The rearrangement uses TRBV27 and TRBJ2-3; D gene unclear. The CDR3 has 15 amino acids. V lost 2 bases and J lost 2, with 11 bases in between. The germline V gene encodes CDR1 MNHEY and CDR2 SMNVEV (reference sequence).

This clonotype was found a few times. The V and J genes are TRBV5-5 and TRBJ2-4; maybe TRBD2 (6 bases). Germline V lookup: CDR1 SGHKS, CDR2 YYEKEE (reference sequence). CDR3 length equals 14 residues. V shed 0 bases and J shed 8 bases, with 12 bases lying between them. The CDR3 here is CASSLGGETHIQYF. The CDR3 DNA sequence: TGTGCCAGCAGCTTGGGCGGGGAGACTCACATTCAGTACTTC.

This clonotype rates as medium-sized (0.01 to 0.1%). The chain uses TRBV29-1 and TRBJ2-2; 7 bases align to TRBD1. The CDR3 length is 13 residues. The trim removed 7 bases at V and 8 bases at J, leaving 10 bases unmatched. Germline V gene sequence: CDR1 SQVTM, CDR2 ANQGSEA. As DNA, the CDR3 is TGCAGCGCATCAGACAGGGCTACGGGGGAGCTGTTTTTT. Amino acid sequence: CSASDRATGELFF.

The chain employs TRBV6-2 or TRBV6-3 and TRBJ1-1, with TRBD1 identical over 10 bases. With 0 bases clipped from V and 3 bases from J, the junction kept 4 bases outside the gene matches. This CDR3 region has 16 residues. The V gene's germline CDR1 is MNHEY and CDR2 SVGEGT. CDR3 nucleotides: TGTGCCAGCAGTTACTCGGACAGGGGGGAGGACACTGAAGCTTTCTTT. Protein: CASSYSDRGEDTEAFF.

The chain recombines TRBV5-1 with TRBJ2-3, with D possibly matching TRBD2 (5 bases). With 4 bases removed from V and 0 bases from J, the gap between germline ends came to 15 bases. Germline CDR1 reads SGHRS; CDR2 reads YFSETQ. The CDR3 extends over 16 amino acids. In DNA form, the CDR3 reads TGCGCCAGCAGCCTGTTTAGCGCACCTAGCACAGATACGCAGTATTTT. This translates into CASSLFSAPSTDTQYF.